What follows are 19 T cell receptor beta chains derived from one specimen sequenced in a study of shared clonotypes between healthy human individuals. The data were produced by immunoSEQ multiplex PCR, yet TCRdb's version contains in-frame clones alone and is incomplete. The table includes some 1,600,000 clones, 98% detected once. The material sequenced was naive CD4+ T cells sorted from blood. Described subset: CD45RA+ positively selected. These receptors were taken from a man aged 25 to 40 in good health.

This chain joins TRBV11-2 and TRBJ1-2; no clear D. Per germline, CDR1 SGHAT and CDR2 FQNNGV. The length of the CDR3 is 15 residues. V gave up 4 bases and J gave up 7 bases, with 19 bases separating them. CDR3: CASSSVRARATGYTF. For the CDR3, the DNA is TGTGCCAGCAGCTCGGTGAGGGCCCGAGCGACTGGCTACACCTTC.

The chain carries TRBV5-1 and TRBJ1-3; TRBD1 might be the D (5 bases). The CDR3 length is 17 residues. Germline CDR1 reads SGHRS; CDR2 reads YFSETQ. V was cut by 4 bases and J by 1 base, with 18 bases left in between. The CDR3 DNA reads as TGCGCCAGCAGCCCAGGACCCCAGGGTGGATCTGGAAACACCATATATTTT. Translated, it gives CASSPGPQGGSGNTIYF.

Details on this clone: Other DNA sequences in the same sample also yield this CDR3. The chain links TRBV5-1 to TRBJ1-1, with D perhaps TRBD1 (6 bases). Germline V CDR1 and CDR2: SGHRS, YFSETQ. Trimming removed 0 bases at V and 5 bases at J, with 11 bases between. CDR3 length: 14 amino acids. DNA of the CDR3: TGCGCCAGCAGCTTGGGGCAGGGGCGGACTGAAGCTTTCTTT. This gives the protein CASSLGQGRTEAFF.

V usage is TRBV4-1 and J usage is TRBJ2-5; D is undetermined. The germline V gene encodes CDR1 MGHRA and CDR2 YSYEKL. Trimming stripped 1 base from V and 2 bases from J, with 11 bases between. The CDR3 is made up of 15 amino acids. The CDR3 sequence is CASSQVPLGQETQYF. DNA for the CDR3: TGCGCCAGCAGCCAAGTCCCCTTGGGGCAAGAGACCCAGTACTTC.

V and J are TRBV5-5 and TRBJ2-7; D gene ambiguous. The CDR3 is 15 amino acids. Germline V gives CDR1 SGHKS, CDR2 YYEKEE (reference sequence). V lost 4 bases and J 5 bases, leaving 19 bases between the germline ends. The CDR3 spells CASSRPVASGHEQYF. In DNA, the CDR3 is TGTGCCAGCAGCCGTCCAGTAGCCTCGGGTCACGAGCAGTACTTC.

CDR3 in amino acids: CASSPGLAFDEQFF. The DNA for the CDR3 is TGCGCCAGCAGCCCAGGACTAGCGTTCGATGAGCAGTTCTTC. V and J are TRBV5-1 and TRBJ2-1; TRBD2 matches at 9 bases. CDR3 length: 14 residues. With V trimmed by 4 bases and J by 8 bases, 7 bases remained unmatched. From germline, CDR1 is SGHRS and CDR2 YFSETQ.

CDR3 in amino acids: CASSLDGRQFNNEQFF. In DNA, the CDR3 is TGTGCCAGCAGCTTAGATGGTCGACAATTTAACAATGAGCAGTTCTTC. The V gene is TRBV7-2, the J gene TRBJ2-1; D is unresolved. V was clipped by 1 base and J by 5 bases, with 15 bases between them. The CDR3 totals 16 residues. Germline V lookup: CDR1 SGHTA, CDR2 FQGNSA.

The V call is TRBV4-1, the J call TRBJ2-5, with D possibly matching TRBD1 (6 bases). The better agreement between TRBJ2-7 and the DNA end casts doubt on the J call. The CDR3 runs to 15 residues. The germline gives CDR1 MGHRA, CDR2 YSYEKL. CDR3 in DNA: TGCGCCAGCAGCCAATCACAGGGTTCGAGGGTCGAGCAGTACTTC. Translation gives CASSQSQGSRVEQYF.

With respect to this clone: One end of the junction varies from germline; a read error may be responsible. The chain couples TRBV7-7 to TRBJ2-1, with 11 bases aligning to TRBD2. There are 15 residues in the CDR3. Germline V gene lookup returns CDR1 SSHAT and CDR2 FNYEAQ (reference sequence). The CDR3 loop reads CASSLLAGVGDEQFF. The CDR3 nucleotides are TGTGCTAGCAGCTTACTAGCGGGAGTTGGCGATGAGCAGTTCTTC.

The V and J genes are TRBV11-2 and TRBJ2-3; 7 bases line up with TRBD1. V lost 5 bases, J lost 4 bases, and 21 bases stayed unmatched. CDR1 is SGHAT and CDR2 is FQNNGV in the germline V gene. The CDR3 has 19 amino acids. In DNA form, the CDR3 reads TGTGCCAGCAGCCACTTTCGCCGGGCAACAGGGCAGGGGGCAGATACGCAGTATTTT. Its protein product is CASSHFRRATGQGADTQYF. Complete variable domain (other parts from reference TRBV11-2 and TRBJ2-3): EAGVAQSPRYKIIEKRQSVAFWCNPISGHATLYWYQQILGQGPKLLIQFQNNGVVDDSQLPKDRFSAERLKGVDSTLKIQPAKLEDSAVYLCASSHFRRATGQGADTQYFGPGTRLTVL.

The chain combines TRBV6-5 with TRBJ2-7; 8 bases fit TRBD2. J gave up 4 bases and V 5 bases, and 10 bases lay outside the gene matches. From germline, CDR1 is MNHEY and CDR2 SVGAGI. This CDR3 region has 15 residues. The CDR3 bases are TGTGCCAGCAGTCTGAAGCGGGAGAGTAGGTACGAGCAGTACTTC. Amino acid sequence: CASSLKRESRYEQYF.

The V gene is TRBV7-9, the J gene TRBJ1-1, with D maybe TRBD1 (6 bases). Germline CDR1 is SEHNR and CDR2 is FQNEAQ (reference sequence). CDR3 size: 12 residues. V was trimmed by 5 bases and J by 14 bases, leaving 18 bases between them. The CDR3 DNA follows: TGTGCCAGCAGCGTCGAGGGCGGGGGCGGCTTCTTT. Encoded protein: CASSVEGGGGFF.

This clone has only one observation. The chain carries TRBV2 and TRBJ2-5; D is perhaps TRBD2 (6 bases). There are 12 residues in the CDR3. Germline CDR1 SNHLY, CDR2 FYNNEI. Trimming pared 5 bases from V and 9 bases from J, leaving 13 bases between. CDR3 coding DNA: TGTGCCAGCAGTCCGAGGGGCGGGGCCCAGTACTTC. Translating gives CASSPRGGAQYF.

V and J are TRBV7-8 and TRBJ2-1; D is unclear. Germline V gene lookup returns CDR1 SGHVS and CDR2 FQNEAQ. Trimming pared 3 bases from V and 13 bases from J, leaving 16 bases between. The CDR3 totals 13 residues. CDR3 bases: TGTGCCAGCAGCTTGAAAATGACACTCAAACAGTTCTTC. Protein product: CASSLKMTLKQFF.

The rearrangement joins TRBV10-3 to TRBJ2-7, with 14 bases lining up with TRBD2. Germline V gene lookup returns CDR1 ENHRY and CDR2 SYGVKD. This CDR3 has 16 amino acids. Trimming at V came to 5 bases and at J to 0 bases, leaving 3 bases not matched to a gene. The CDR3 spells CAISKGTSGSSYEQYF. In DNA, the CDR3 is TGTGCCATCAGTAAGGGGACTAGCGGGAGCTCCTACGAGCAGTACTTC.

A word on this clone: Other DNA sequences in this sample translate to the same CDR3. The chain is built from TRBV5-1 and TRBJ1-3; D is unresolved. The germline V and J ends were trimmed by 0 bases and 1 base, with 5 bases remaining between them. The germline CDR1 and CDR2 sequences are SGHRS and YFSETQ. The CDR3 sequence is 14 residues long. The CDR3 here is CASSLGASGNTIYF. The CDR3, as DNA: TGCGCCAGCAGCTTGGGAGCTTCTGGAAACACCATATATTTT.

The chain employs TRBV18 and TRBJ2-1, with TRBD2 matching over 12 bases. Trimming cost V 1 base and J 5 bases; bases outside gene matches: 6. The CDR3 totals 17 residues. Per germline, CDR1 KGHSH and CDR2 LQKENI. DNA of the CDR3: TGTGCCAGCTCACCACGACTAGCGGGAGCTTTTGACAATGAGCAGTTCTTC. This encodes CASSPRLAGAFDNEQFF.

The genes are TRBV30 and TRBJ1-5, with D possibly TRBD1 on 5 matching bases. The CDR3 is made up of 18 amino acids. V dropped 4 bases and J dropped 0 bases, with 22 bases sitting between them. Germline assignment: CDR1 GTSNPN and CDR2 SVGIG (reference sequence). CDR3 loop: CAWKWGARVPYSNQPQHF. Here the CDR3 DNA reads TGTGCCTGGAAATGGGGAGCCAGGGTTCCGTATAGCAATCAGCCCCAGCATTTT.

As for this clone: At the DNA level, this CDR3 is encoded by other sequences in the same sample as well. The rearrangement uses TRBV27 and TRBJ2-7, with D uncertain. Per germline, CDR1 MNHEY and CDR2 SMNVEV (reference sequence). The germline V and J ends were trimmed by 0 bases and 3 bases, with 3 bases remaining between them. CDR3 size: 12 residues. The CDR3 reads CASSLSYYEQYF. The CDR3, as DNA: TGTGCCAGCAGTTTATCCTACTACGAGCAGTACTTC.